This T cell receptor beta chain was recovered during a study of post-analysis software for immune sequencing data. Study-wide background: Both relapsing-remitting and secondary progressive multiple sclerosis featured among the disease courses, as did progressive-relapsing multiple sclerosis. Study observations and caveats: Comparison with controls showed significantly lower normalized Chao1 diversity in multiple sclerosis patients. TRBV5-6, TRBV5-1 and TRBV20-1 belonged to a set of roughly 5 TRBV segments that were more frequent in patients than controls. Samples from one preparation batch, clustered by F measure, grouped strongly together.

TCR beta cDNA libraries had unique molecular identifiers. TCRdb processed the PCR reads anew with MiXCR; each CDR3 protein has one entry. Seen here are a few hundred thousand distinct CDR3 sequences, less than 40% observed once, and the top ten hold under 5.5%. The V end was cut by 0 bases, the J end by 8 bases, with 14 bases between. There are 14 residues in the CDR3. Germline loops: CDR1 DFQATT, CDR2 SNEGSKA (reference sequence). In regard to this clonotype: Its target is unknown.

The source material was blood. The TCR was taken from a girl aged 5-17 years with multiple sclerosis. The chain joins TRBV20-1 to TRBJ2-4; possibly TRBD1 for D (5 bases). In nucleotides, the CDR3 is TGCAGTGCTAGAGATGAGTCAGGGTTGGACATTCAGTACTTC. This translates into CSARDESGLDIQYF.